This T cell receptor (beta chain) was recovered during a study of cytomegalovirus exposure and HLA in healthy donors. Primers for the PCR totalled 60 Vbeta and 13 Jbeta. Data came from immunoSEQ multiplex PCR; TCRdb stores just in-frame clones and leaves some out. The table lists some 120,000 clones, more than 80% of them singletons. The CDR3 spans 13 residues. Trimming took off 6 bases at V and 2 bases at J, with 8 bases between the two ends. Germline CDR1 is SGHTA and CDR2 is FQGNSA. Source material: PBMCs. The J gene is TRBJ1-3, the V gene TRBV7-2; D gene unclear. This clonotype was obtained from a man aged 40-50 years in good health and CMV-seronegative. In DNA, the CDR3 is TGTGCCAGCAGGCGGGAGACTGGAAACACCATATATTTT. It yields the protein CASRRETGNTIYF.